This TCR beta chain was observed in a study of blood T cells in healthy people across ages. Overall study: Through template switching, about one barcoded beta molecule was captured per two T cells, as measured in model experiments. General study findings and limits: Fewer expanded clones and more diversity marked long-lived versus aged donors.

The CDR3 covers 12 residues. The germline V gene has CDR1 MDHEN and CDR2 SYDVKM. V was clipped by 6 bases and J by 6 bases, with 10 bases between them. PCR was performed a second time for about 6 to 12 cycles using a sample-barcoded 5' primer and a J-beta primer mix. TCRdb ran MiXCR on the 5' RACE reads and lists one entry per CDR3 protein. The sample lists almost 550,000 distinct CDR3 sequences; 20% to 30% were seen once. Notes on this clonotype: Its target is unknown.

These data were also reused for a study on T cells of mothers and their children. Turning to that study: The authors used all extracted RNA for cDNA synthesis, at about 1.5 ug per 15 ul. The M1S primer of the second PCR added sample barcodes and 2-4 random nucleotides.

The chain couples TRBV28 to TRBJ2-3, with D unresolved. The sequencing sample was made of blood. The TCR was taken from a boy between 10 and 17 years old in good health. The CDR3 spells CASRSLGDTQYF. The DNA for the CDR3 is TGTGCCAGCAGAAGCCTTGGGGATACGCAGTATTTT.